The 22 T cell receptor beta chains given below trace back to one sample, sequenced in a study of T-cell memory formation after mild COVID-19. TCRdb processed the 5' RACE reads anew with MiXCR; each CDR3 protein has one entry. The data contain just over 60,000 distinct CDR3 sequences, about 9.4% of them singletons. Sequenced material: PBMCs or a T cell subset sorted from them (not recorded which). The receptor set was obtained from a man aged 18 to 30 who had mild COVID-19 (a few samples of this study predate the infection). Cell type and time point are not known.

This clonotype was counted a single time. The genes are TRBV5-1 and TRBJ1-4, with 9 bases fitting TRBD1. Germline trimming cut 5 bases from V and 8 bases from J; bases unmatched to any gene: 13. The germline V gene has CDR1 SGHRS and CDR2 YFSETQ. This CDR3 contains 16 residues. CDR3 residues: CASSSGQQGAGEKLFF. DNA of the CDR3: TGCGCCAGCAGTTCCGGACAACAGGGGGCAGGAGAAAAACTGTTTTTT.

CDR3 DNA: TGTGCCAGCAGCTCCTGGGGTTTCGCTGAAGCTTTCTTT. Its protein is CASSSWGFAEAFF. This sequence joins TRBV13 and TRBJ1-1; D is unclear. This CDR3 is 13 amino acids long. CDR1 and CDR2 from the germline V gene are PRHDT and FYEKMQ (reference sequence). The germline V and J ends were trimmed by 4 bases and 6 bases, with 12 bases remaining between them.

This clonotype was seen repeatedly, ten times or more. The chain joins TRBV7-2 to TRBJ2-1; maybe TRBD2 (6 bases). Trimming removed 0 bases from V and 0 bases from J, with 9 bases in between. This CDR3 is 16 amino acids long. In germline, CDR1 is SGHTA, CDR2 FQGNSA. Written as DNA, the CDR3 is TGTGCCAGCAGCTTAGCCGGAGCGGGCTCCTACAATGAGCAGTTCTTC. This gives the protein CASSLAGAGSYNEQFF.

This clonotype turned up a few times. The V gene is TRBV6-2 or TRBV6-3, the J gene TRBJ1-5, with D possibly TRBD1 on 6 matching bases. Germline-derived CDR1 and CDR2 are MNHEY and SVGEGT. Deletions cut 6 bases from V and 7 bases from J, with 22 bases between. The CDR3 has 16 amino acids. The CDR3 sequence is CASRTNKQGIGQPQHF. CDR3 nucleotide sequence: TGTGCCAGCAGAACAAACAAACAGGGAATTGGCCAGCCCCAGCATTTT.

This sequence joins TRBV24-1 and TRBJ2-2; the D call may be TRBD1 or TRBD2 (7 bases each). CDR3 length equals 16 residues. Germline values: CDR1 KGHDR, CDR2 SFDVKD. The V end was cut by 4 bases, the J end by 4 bases, with 15 bases between. The CDR3 DNA reads as TGTGCCACCAGTGACCCAGGGGGGGCGACCACCGGGGAGCTGTTTTTT. Translation: CATSDPGGATTGELFF.

This clonotype was seen more than once but under ten times. The CDR3 protein is CASSPRTSGVEFF. In nucleotides, the CDR3 is TGTGCCAGCAGTCCACGGACTAGCGGGGTAGAGTTCTTC. J is TRBJ2-1 and V is TRBV27, with TRBD2 matching over 12 bases. The CDR3 consists of 13 residues. Trimming took 5 bases from V and 14 from J; bases not matched to a gene: 7. Per the germline V gene, CDR1 is MNHEY and CDR2 is SMNVEV (reference sequence).

About this clonotype itself: At one of its ends the junction is not consistent with the germline gene, which may arise from a read error. The CDR3 nucleotides are TGCAGTGCTAGTTCGCCCGGGAATCAGCCCCCGCATTTT. Its protein product is CSASSPGNQPPHF. V usage is TRBV20-1 and J usage is TRBJ1-5; D gene uncertain. The CDR3 totals 13 residues. From germline, CDR1 is DFQATT and CDR2 SNEGSKA (reference sequence).

This clonotype was found a few times. CDR3 coding DNA: TGTGCCAGCAGCGTAAGTCCCCGGGAAGGCACGCAGTATTTT. Its protein product is CASSVSPREGTQYF. The rearrangement joins TRBV9 to TRBJ2-3; D possibly corresponds to TRBD2 (5 bases). V was shortened by 1 base and J by 9 bases, with 15 bases between the two germline ends. Germline V gene data show CDR1 as SGDLS and CDR2 as YYNGEE. The CDR3 contains 14 residues.

Ten or more counts support this clonotype. A read error may produce the germline difference seen at one junction end. This chain connects TRBV30 to TRBJ2-2; 7 bases map to TRBD1. The CDR3 spans 14 residues. Germline CDR1 GTSNPN, CDR2 SVGIG (reference sequence). CDR3 protein: CAWNPGQNPGELFF. The DNA for the CDR3 is TGTGCCTGGAATCCGGGACAGAACCCCGGGGAGCTGTTTTTT.

This clonotype was recorded many times. The CDR3, as DNA: TGTGCCAGCAGTTACGACAGGGACACCGGGGAGCTGTTTTTT. Translating it yields CASSYDRDTGELFF. The chain combines TRBV7-9 with TRBJ2-2; 7 nucleotides align to TRBD1. Trimming at V came to 6 bases and at J to 3 bases, leaving 4 bases not matched to a gene. This CDR3 has 14 residues. Per the germline V gene, CDR1 is SEHNR and CDR2 is FQNEAQ (reference sequence). Looking up the rest from reference TRBV7-9 and TRBJ2-2 gives the full variable domain: DTGVSQNPRHKITKRGQNVTFRCDPISEHNRLYWYRQTLGQGPEFLTYFQNEAQLEKSRLLSDRFSAERPKGSFSTLEIQRTEQGDSAMYLCASSYDRDTGELFFGEGSRLTVL.

This chain uses TRBV12-3 or TRBV12-4 with TRBJ1-1; 8 nucleotides agree with TRBD1. V was clipped by 6 bases and J by 2 bases; unmatched bases: 14. The CDR3 has 17 amino acids. The CDR3 spells CASSIPWGQVVNTEAFF. Here the CDR3 DNA reads TGTGCCAGCAGCATCCCGTGGGGACAGGTGGTTAACACTGAAGCTTTCTTT.

This clonotype was counted between two and nine times. V usage is TRBV5-1 and J usage is TRBJ1-2; possible D gene TRBD1, 6 bases. V lost 4 bases and J 8 bases, leaving 15 bases between the germline ends. The CDR3 is 13 amino acids. CDR1 and CDR2 (germline): SGHRS, YFSETQ. The CDR3 nucleotides read TGCGCCAGCAGCATAACAGGGTCCCTGGGCTACACCTTC. It yields the protein CASSITGSLGYTF.

This clonotype was found many times. The chain joins TRBV20-1 to TRBJ2-1; 14 bases are shared with TRBD2. V lost 6 bases to trimming and J lost 4 bases; unmatched junction nucleotides: 5. This CDR3 contains 15 residues. Germline V gene sequence: CDR1 DFQATT, CDR2 SNEGSKA (reference sequence). This CDR3 is CSAGTSGGDYNEQFF. The CDR3 nucleotides read TGCAGTGCAGGGACTAGCGGGGGCGATTACAATGAGCAGTTCTTC.

Worth noting for this clonotype: The junction and the germline gene differ at one end; a read error may be behind it. The J gene is TRBJ2-1, the V gene TRBV7-2; TRBD2 aligns across 9 bases. CDR1 and CDR2 from the germline V gene are SGHTA and FQGNSA. CDR3 length equals 17 residues. The DNA for the CDR3 is TGTGCCAGCAGCCCCACCGTGGCGGGGGGGCCCTACACTGAGCAGTTCTTC. This sequence encodes CASSPTVAGGPYTEQFF.

The rearrangement joins TRBV9 to TRBJ2-1; D unresolved. Trimming shortened V by 0 bases and J by 9 bases, and 10 bases separated the two germline ends. Germline CDR1 is SGDLS and CDR2 is YYNGEE. The length of the CDR3 is 13 residues. CDR3 nucleotides: TGTGCCAGCAGCGTAGACCCCGACGGTGAGCAGTTCTTC. This codes for CASSVDPDGEQFF.

The chain is built from TRBV5-4 and TRBJ1-2; weak D call: TRBD1 (6 bases). The germline V and J ends were trimmed by 0 bases and 3 bases, with 12 bases remaining between them. The CDR3 length is 15 residues. Germline CDR1 reads SGHNT; CDR2 reads YYREEE (reference sequence). In nucleotides, the CDR3 is TGTGCCAGCAGCTTGGGGGCAGGGGAATACTATGGCTACACCTTC. As protein: CASSLGAGEYYGYTF.

This rearrangement joins TRBV12-3 or TRBV12-4 to TRBJ2-5, with 9 bases fitting TRBD1. J lost 5 bases, V lost 5 bases, and 9 bases had no gene match. This CDR3 has 15 residues. CDR3 in DNA: TGTGCCAGCAGTCCCCACAGGGGGCTATTGGAGACCCAGTACTTC. It encodes CASSPHRGLLETQYF.

This clonotype occurred a few times. This sequence joins TRBV28 and TRBJ2-1, with 10 bases that match TRBD1. The J segment lost 4 bases and the V segment lost 3 bases, leaving 3 bases of the junction unmatched. The CDR3 sequence is 15 residues long. Germline CDR1 is MDHEN and CDR2 is SYDVKM. The CDR3 spells CASSFLDRGYNEQFF. The CDR3 coding sequence is TGTGCCAGCAGTTTTTTGGACAGGGGGTACAATGAGCAGTTCTTC. Using reference TRBV28 and TRBJ2-1 for the parts outside the CDR3, the full variable domain is DVKVTQSSRYLVKRTGEKVFLECVQDMDHENMFWYRQDPGLGLRLIYFSYDVKMKEKGDIPEGYSVSREKKERFSLILESASTNQTSMYLCASSFLDRGYNEQFFGPGTRLTVL.

This clonotype appeared a few times. This chain uses TRBV20-1 with TRBJ2-7, with unresolved D. CDR3 size: 14 residues. CDR1 is DFQATT, CDR2 SNEGSKA, per germline (reference sequence). Trimming pared 3 bases from V and 4 bases from J, leaving 16 bases between. DNA of the CDR3: TGCAGTGCTAGCTTCCCGAGGTGTATTTACGAGCAGTACGTC. Its protein product is CSASFPRCIYEQYV.

This clonotype was seen ten or more times. The chain has TRBV4-3 and TRBJ2-3; D uncertain. Germline CDR1 reads LGHNA; CDR2 reads YSLEER. V was clipped by 5 bases and J by 4 bases, with 16 bases between them. This CDR3 has 15 residues. The CDR3 region has the DNA TGCGCCAGCAGCGCCCACCCTAGGCCTCCAGATACGCAGTATTTT. It encodes CASSAHPRPPDTQYF.

The table lists this clonotype with a few counts. The chain links TRBV20-1 to TRBJ1-6; TRBD1 is a possible D gene (6 bases). CDR1 is DFQATT, CDR2 SNEGSKA, per germline (reference sequence). This CDR3 spans 12 amino acids. V dropped 4 bases and J dropped 9 bases, with 10 bases sitting between them. Written as DNA, the CDR3 is TGCAGTGCTACAGGGGCTGGTTCACCCCTCCACTTT. Residues: CSATGAGSPLHF.

This clonotype was detected only a few times. The J gene is TRBJ2-1, the V gene TRBV6-5, with TRBD1 matching 10 bases. Per germline, CDR1 MNHEY and CDR2 SVGAGI. This CDR3 comprises 15 residues. The junction had 5 bases not matched to a gene; V was cut back by 2 bases and J by 7 bases. CDR3 DNA sequence: TGTGCCAGCAGTTACAAAGGGACAGGGGAAAATGAGCAGTTCTTC. It is translated as CASSYKGTGENEQFF.